The 14 T cell receptor beta chains presented below share a single source sample, sequenced in a study of T cell responses to AZD1222 COVID-19 vaccine. Repertoires were generated with immunoSEQ multiplex PCR, while TCRdb's copy carries only in-frame clones and drops some. Among roughly 51,000 clones, around 92% were seen once, and the ten largest hold roughly 15%. The specimen was peripheral blood, collected 28 days after the second AZD1222 dose. These TCRs come from an adult who received the AZD1222 COVID-19 vaccine.

The V and J genes are TRBV25-1 and TRBJ2-7; no reliable D call. The germline CDR1 and CDR2 sequences are MGHDK and SYGVNS. This CDR3 has 12 amino acids. V lost 2 bases and J 11 bases, leaving 13 bases between the germline ends. CDR3 nucleotide sequence: TGTGCCAGCAGTGAAAGTGATCTCGGAGAGTACTTC. This gives the protein CASSESDLGEYF.

This clone was recorded only once. The chain employs TRBV2 and TRBJ1-1; 8 positions match TRBD1. V shed 4 bases and J 4 bases; nucleotides not matched to a gene: 8. The germline CDR1 and CDR2 sequences are SNHLY and FYNNEI. This CDR3 is 15 amino acids long. This CDR3 is CASSARTGSGTEAFF. DNA for the CDR3: TGTGCCAGCAGTGCCCGGACAGGGTCGGGCACTGAAGCTTTCTTT.

The chain links TRBV6-5 to TRBJ1-3; a possible D gene is TRBD1 (6 bases). V lost 6 bases and J 2 bases, leaving 14 bases between the germline ends. The CDR3 runs 15 residues. Per germline, CDR1 MNHEY and CDR2 SVGAGI. The CDR3: CASSLQGGPGNTIYF. The CDR3 region has the DNA TGTGCCAGCAGCCTACAGGGAGGACCTGGAAACACCATATATTTT.

This clone was seen a single time. J is TRBJ1-3 and V is TRBV2, with a weak D call TRBD1 (5 bases). The CDR3 loop spans 15 amino acids. From germline, CDR1 is SNHLY and CDR2 FYNNEI. V was pared by 3 bases and J by 0 bases, with 9 bases between. The CDR3, as DNA: TGTGCCAGCAGTGATAGACAGAACTCTGGAAACACCATATATTTT. This translates into CASSDRQNSGNTIYF.

The chain uses TRBV5-1 and TRBJ1-2; D remains ambiguous. The germline V and J ends were trimmed by 3 bases and 4 bases, with 10 bases remaining between them. The CDR3 covers 13 residues. Germline CDR1 is SGHRS and CDR2 is YFSETQ. The CDR3 DNA reads TGCGCCAGCAGCTCCCTGACTGGCTATGGCTACACCTTC. Its translation: CASSSLTGYGYTF.

CDR3 loop: CAISGEGDEQYF. The CDR3 coding sequence is TGTGCCATCAGTGGGGAGGGGGACGAGCAGTACTTC. The chain is built from TRBV10-3 and TRBJ2-7; tentatively, D is TRBD2 (7 bases). The V end lost 4 bases, the J end lost 5 bases, and 9 bases lay between the germline ends. This CDR3 has 12 residues. Per the germline V gene, CDR1 is ENHRY and CDR2 is SYGVKD.

The gene calls are TRBV19 and TRBJ1-5, with 7 bases matching TRBD1. The CDR3 spans 14 residues. Germline V lookup: CDR1 LNHDA, CDR2 SQIVND (reference sequence). J gave up 0 bases and V 8 bases, and 4 bases lay outside the gene matches. The CDR3 coding sequence is TGTGCCAGTTCGGACAGGAATAGCAATCAGCCCCAGCATTTT. Translating gives CASSDRNSNQPQHF.

The V gene is TRBV11-3, the J gene TRBJ2-5; a weak D match, TRBD1 (6 bases). Germline loops: CDR1 SGHNT, CDR2 YENEEA. The CDR3 covers 16 residues. V was pared by 4 bases and J by 5 bases, with 20 bases between. DNA of the CDR3: TGTGCCAGCAGCTGGGGAGAGACAGGAAATAGTGAGACCCAGTACTTC. It codes for CASSWGETGNSETQYF. Full variable domain (rest looked up from reference TRBV11-3 and TRBJ2-5): EAGVVQSPRYKIIEKKQPVAFWCNPISGHNTLYWYLQNLGQGPELLIRYENEEAVDDSQLPKDRFSAERLKGVDSTLKIQPAELGDSAVYLCASSWGETGNSETQYFGPGTRLLVL.

The chain couples TRBV24-1 to TRBJ2-6; D ambiguous. CDR1 and CDR2 (germline): KGHDR, SFDVKD. V gave up 2 bases and J gave up 0 bases, with 13 bases separating them. The CDR3 sequence is 18 residues long. DNA of the CDR3: TGTGCCACCAGTGATTCCCACTTCGTGGGCTCTGGGGCCAACGTCCTGACTTTC. The encoded protein is CATSDSHFVGSGANVLTF.

This chain connects TRBV11-3 to TRBJ2-3; TRBD2 might be the D (6 bases). Germline V CDR1 and CDR2: SGHNT, YENEEA. This CDR3 is 16 amino acids long. Deletions cut 3 bases from V and 2 bases from J, with 15 bases between. The DNA for the CDR3 is TGTGCCAGCAGCTTGGATAGTTCGGGACTCACAGATACGCAGTATTTT. Translation gives CASSLDSSGLTDTQYF.

The CDR3 loop is CASSLEQGLGAFF. CDR3 sequence (DNA): TGCGCCAGCAGCTTGGAACAGGGTTTGGGAGCTTTCTTT. V is TRBV5-1 and J is TRBJ1-1; possibly TRBD1 for D (6 bases). Trimming removed 0 bases at V and 10 bases at J, with 13 bases between. This CDR3 comprises 13 residues. Germline V gene sequence: CDR1 SGHRS, CDR2 YFSETQ.

This CDR3 is CASSYSGGGSYNEQFF. The CDR3 region has the DNA TGTGCCAGCAGTTACTCTGGTGGCGGTTCCTACAATGAGCAGTTCTTC. The V and J genes are TRBV6-2 or TRBV6-3 and TRBJ2-1; D gene ambiguous. V gave up 0 bases and J gave up 1 base, with 10 bases separating them. Germline values: CDR1 MNHEY, CDR2 SVGEGT. This CDR3 region has 16 residues.

Here the CDR3 DNA reads TGTGCCAGCAGTCACCGGACAGGGGCTGAAGCTTTCTTT. It yields the protein CASSHRTGAEAFF. The chain carries TRBV6-6 and TRBJ1-1; 9 positions match TRBD1. CDR1 and CDR2 (germline): MNHNY, SVGAGI (reference sequence). This CDR3 region has 13 residues. V was pared by 5 bases and J by 6 bases, with 4 bases of the junction left unmatched.

The chain employs TRBV6-1 and TRBJ2-2, with 12 bases that match TRBD2. V was clipped by 4 bases and J by 6 bases; unmatched bases: 6. This CDR3 contains 16 residues. Germline V lookup: CDR1 MNHNS, CDR2 SASEGT. Here the CDR3 reads CASSARLAGVPGELFF. CDR3 in DNA: TGTGCCAGCAGTGCCAGACTAGCGGGAGTCCCCGGGGAGCTGTTTTTT.